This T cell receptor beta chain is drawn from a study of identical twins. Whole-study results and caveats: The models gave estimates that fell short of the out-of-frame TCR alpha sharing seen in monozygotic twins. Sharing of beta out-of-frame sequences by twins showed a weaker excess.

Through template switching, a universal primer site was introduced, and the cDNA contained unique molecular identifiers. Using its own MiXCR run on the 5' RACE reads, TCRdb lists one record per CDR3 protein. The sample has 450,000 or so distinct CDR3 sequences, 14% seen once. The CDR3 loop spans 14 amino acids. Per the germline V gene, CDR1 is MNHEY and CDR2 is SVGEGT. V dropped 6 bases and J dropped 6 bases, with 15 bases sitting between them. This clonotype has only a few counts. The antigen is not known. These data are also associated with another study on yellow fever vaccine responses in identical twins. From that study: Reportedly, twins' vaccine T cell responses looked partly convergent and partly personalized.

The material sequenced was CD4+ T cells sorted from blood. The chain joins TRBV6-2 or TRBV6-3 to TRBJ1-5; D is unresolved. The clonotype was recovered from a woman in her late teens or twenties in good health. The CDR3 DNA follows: TGTGCCAGCAGGAGTAACGGGGTTTCTCAGCCCCAGCATTTT. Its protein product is CASRSNGVSQPQHF.